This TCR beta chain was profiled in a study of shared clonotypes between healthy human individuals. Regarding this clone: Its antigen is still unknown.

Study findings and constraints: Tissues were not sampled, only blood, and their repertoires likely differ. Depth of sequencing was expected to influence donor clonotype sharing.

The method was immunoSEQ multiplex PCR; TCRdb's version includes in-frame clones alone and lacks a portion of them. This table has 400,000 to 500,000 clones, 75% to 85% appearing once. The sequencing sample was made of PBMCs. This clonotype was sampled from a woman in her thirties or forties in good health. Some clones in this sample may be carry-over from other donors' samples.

The CDR3 spells CASSLVGRLGNTIYF. CDR3 in DNA: TGTGCCAGCAGCTTAGTCGGGCGGTTGGGAAACACCATATATTTT. This rearrangement joins TRBV7-8 to TRBJ1-3; D is unresolved. Germline assignment: CDR1 SGHVS and CDR2 FQNEAQ. V gave up 1 base and J gave up 4 bases, with 11 bases separating them. The CDR3 sequence is 15 residues long.